Listed here are 28 T cell receptor beta chains from one sample, sequenced in a study of cytomegalovirus exposure and HLA in healthy donors. A multiplex PCR was run with 60 Vbeta primers and 13 Jbeta primers. Sequencing was performed with immunoSEQ multiplex PCR; in TCRdb, only in-frame clones are kept and a portion is missing. The table records roughly 200,000 clones, roughly 12% of them present only once. Source material: PBMCs. The receptors shown here come from a middle-aged man in good health and CMV-seropositive.

This chain links TRBV21-1 with TRBJ2-3; the table assigns TRBD2, which was not confirmed against the DNA. TRBV21-1 is noted as a pseudogene. This CDR3 is 13 amino acids long. CDR3 protein: CATLAGVRDTQYF. CDR3 bases: TGTGCCACCTTAGCGGGGGTGAGAGATACGCAGTATTTT.

The CDR3 loop is CASSQDRTNTGELFF. The CDR3 DNA sequence: TGCGCCAGCAGCCAAGACAGAACGAACACCGGGGAGCTGTTTTTT. The V and J genes are TRBV4-3 and TRBJ2-2, with D unclear. The V end lost 0 bases, the J end lost 0 bases, and 5 bases lay between the germline ends. Germline values: CDR1 LGHNA, CDR2 YSLEER. The length of the CDR3 is 15 residues.

There are a few counts of this clone. The same CDR3 can be traced to other DNA sequences in this sample. The chain has TRBV2 and TRBJ1-5, with a tentative D call TRBD1 (5 bases). Germline lookup yields CDR1 SNHLY and CDR2 FYNNEI. Between the trimmed V and J ends, which lost 3 bases and 1 base, there was a span of 10 bases. This CDR3 is built from 15 residues. The CDR3, as DNA: TGTGCCAGCAGTGAGGGAGGGGCGAGCAATCAGCCCCAGCATTTT. It yields the protein CASSEGGASNQPQHF.

The chain uses TRBV12-5 and TRBJ2-2; 7 positions match TRBD2. The CDR3 extends over 13 amino acids. After removal of 10 bases from V and 4 bases from J, the junction contained 6 bases not matched to a gene. Germline V lookup: CDR1 LGHNT, CDR2 FRNRAP. In DNA form, the CDR3 reads TGTGCTACCCGACTAGCACTCACCGGGGAGCTGTTTTTT. Its translation is CATRLALTGELFF.

The gene calls are TRBV7-2 and TRBJ1-1; the D is unclear. The germline V gene has CDR1 SGHTA and CDR2 FQGNSA. The V and J ends lost 5 bases and 1 base respectively, with 8 bases between them. The CDR3 length is 13 residues. CDR3 in DNA: TGTGCCAGCAGCATACAGACGAACACTGAAGCTTTCTTT. Protein product: CASSIQTNTEAFF.

To note about this clone: Different DNA sequences within this sample yield the same CDR3. This chain links TRBV7-9 with TRBJ1-1; D call uncertain. Per germline, CDR1 SEHNR and CDR2 FQNEAQ (reference sequence). The CDR3 has 14 residues. The V end lost 1 base, the J end lost 4 bases, and 10 bases lay between the germline ends. This chain's CDR3 is CASSLGQVRTEAFF. The CDR3, as DNA: TGTGCCAGCAGCTTAGGGCAGGTACGCACTGAAGCTTTCTTT.

This clone was seen a few times. This chain links TRBV6-5 with TRBJ2-4, with D tentatively TRBD2 (5 bases). V dropped 2 bases and J dropped 1 base, with 9 bases sitting between them. The CDR3 extends over 15 amino acids. The germline V gene encodes CDR1 MNHEY and CDR2 SVGAGI. CDR3 bases: TGTGCCAGCAGTTACGCTCCGGGGGCCAAAAACATTCAGTACTTC. Protein sequence: CASSYAPGAKNIQYF.

In this sample, this clone turned up a few times. This chain's CDR3 is CASGPTGMKGYTF. The CDR3 DNA follows: TGTGCTAGTGGCCCGACAGGGATGAAGGGCTACACCTTC. This chain joins TRBV12-5 and TRBJ1-2; 7 nucleotides agree with TRBD1. With V trimmed by 6 bases and J by 8 bases, 9 bases remained unmatched. The germline V gene encodes CDR1 LGHNT and CDR2 FRNRAP. The CDR3 runs 13 residues.

This clone appeared a few times. The V and J genes are TRBV28 and TRBJ1-1; 10 bases match TRBD1. Per the germline V gene, CDR1 is MDHEN and CDR2 is SYDVKM. Losses at the gene ends were 2 bases for V and 5 bases for J; bases not matched to a gene: 5. The CDR3 is 15 residues long. The DNA for the CDR3 is TGTGCCAGCAGTTTACGACAGGGGGCGGTGACTGAAGCTTTCTTT. As protein: CASSLRQGAVTEAFF.

Note on this clone: Other DNA sequences in the sample encode the same CDR3. The CDR3 coding sequence is TGTGCCAGCAGCCCCCCAGGACTAGCGGGGGGCACAGATACGCAGTATTTT. It specifies CASSPPGLAGGTDTQYF. The V gene is TRBV7-2, the J gene TRBJ2-3, with TRBD2 identical over 13 bases. The CDR3 sequence is 17 residues long. Losses at the gene ends were 5 bases for V and 1 base for J; bases not matched to a gene: 6. Germline CDR1 reads SGHTA; CDR2 reads FQGNSA.

The sample holds a few counts of this clone. The chain combines TRBV7-2 with TRBJ2-6, with D uncertain. The germline V gene has CDR1 SGHTA and CDR2 FQGNSA. Trimming removed 3 bases at V and 0 bases at J, with 6 bases between. CDR3 length: 15 residues. CDR3 coding DNA: TGTGCCAGCAGCTTCCCCCACTCTGGGGCCAACGTCCTGACTTTC. Its protein product is CASSFPHSGANVLTF.

This clone occurred a few times. The genes are TRBV5-1 and TRBJ2-1; 8 nucleotides line up with TRBD2. Germline CDR1 SGHRS, CDR2 YFSETQ. CDR3 length equals 16 residues. V lost 5 bases to trimming and J lost 1 base; unmatched junction nucleotides: 8. The chain's CDR3 is CASRFGAGGSYNEQFF. The CDR3 DNA sequence: TGCGCCAGCAGATTTGGCGCGGGGGGATCCTACAATGAGCAGTTCTTC. The whole variable domain, remainder taken from reference TRBV5-1 and TRBJ2-1, is KAGVTQTPRYLIKTRGQQVTLSCSPISGHRSVSWYQQTPGQGLQFLFEYFSETQRNKGNFPGRFSGRQFSNSRSEMNVSTLELGDSALYLCASRFGAGGSYNEQFFGPGTRLTVL.

In its sample, this clone was seen a few times. The CDR3 protein is CASSTGTEYQPQHF. CDR3 DNA: TGTGCCAGCAGTACCGGGACAGAATATCAGCCCCAGCATTTT. The genes are TRBV28 and TRBJ1-5; 7 bases agree with TRBD1. The CDR3 is 14 residues long. Germline CDR1 and CDR2: MDHEN and SYDVKM. V gave up 5 bases and J gave up 5 bases; unmatched junction bases: 6.

The CDR3 loop is CATRGYSTDTQYF. The DNA of the CDR3 is TGTGCCACGCGGGGGTATAGCACAGATACGCAGTATTTT. This chain links TRBV25-1 with TRBJ2-3; 7 nucleotides align to TRBD2. This CDR3 spans 13 amino acids. Germline V lookup: CDR1 MGHDK, CDR2 SYGVNS. Trimming at V came to 10 bases and at J to 0 bases, leaving 4 bases not matched to a gene.

This clone has more than one count but fewer than ten. This chain connects TRBV10-1 to TRBJ1-2, with TRBD1 matching over 8 bases. There are 14 residues in the CDR3. The junction had 4 bases not matched to a gene; V was cut back by 2 bases and J by 5 bases. Germline CDR1 is WNHNN and CDR2 is SYGVQD (reference sequence). CDR3 DNA: TGCGCCAGCAGTGAGGCAGACAGGGGATATGGCTACACCTTC. Amino acids: CASSEADRGYGYTF.

This clone was seen only a few times. As DNA, the CDR3 is TGTGCCAGCTCAGCTGGGACAGCCGATCAGCCCCAGCATTTT. It translates to CASSAGTADQPQHF. The rearrangement uses TRBV18 and TRBJ1-5, with 7 bases identical to TRBD1. V shed 5 bases, J shed 5 bases, and the junction held 6 bases outside the gene matches. The CDR3 loop spans 14 amino acids. Germline V gene data show CDR1 as KGHSH and CDR2 as LQKENI.

This rearrangement joins TRBV6-5 to TRBJ1-6; TRBD1 is a possible D gene (6 bases). Germline V gives CDR1 MNHEY, CDR2 SVGAGI. The V and J ends lost 0 bases and 6 bases respectively, with 12 bases between them. The CDR3 covers 16 residues. CDR3 sequence reads: CASSYSRGVRNSPLHF. Written as DNA, the CDR3 is TGTGCCAGCAGTTACTCCAGGGGTGTACGTAATTCACCCCTCCACTTT.

The V call is TRBV12-1, the J call TRBJ2-1; no DNA check was done on the table's D call, TRBD2. TRBV12-1 is classified as a pseudogene. The CDR3 extends over 18 amino acids. The CDR3 nucleotides read TGTGCCAGCAGCTTTTCGGGGACTAGCGGGGGGTCCTACAATGAGCAGTTCTTC. This encodes CASSFSGTSGGSYNEQFF.

The chain links TRBV4-1 to TRBJ1-4; 9 positions match TRBD1. The CDR3 spans 16 residues. V shed 3 bases and J 8 bases; nucleotides not matched to a gene: 10. The germline V gene has CDR1 MGHRA and CDR2 YSYEKL. CDR3 loop: CASSQVRTGAGEKLFF. The CDR3 bases are TGCGCCAGCAGCCAGGTCCGGACAGGGGCAGGGGAAAAACTGTTTTTT.

This clone has more than one count but fewer than ten. This chain links TRBV6-5 with TRBJ2-1; 7 bases line up with TRBD1. Germline values: CDR1 MNHEY, CDR2 SVGAGI. Trimming removed 5 bases from V and 7 bases from J; junction bases left unmatched: 2. The CDR3 loop spans 12 amino acids. CDR3 nucleotides: TGTGCCAGCAGTACGACAGGGAATGAGCAGTTCTTC. Translation: CASSTTGNEQFF.

The rearrangement joins TRBV5-1 to TRBJ2-7; D possibly corresponds to TRBD2 (6 bases). The germline gives CDR1 SGHRS, CDR2 YFSETQ. Deletions cut 4 bases from V and 2 bases from J, with 10 bases between. The CDR3 has 13 amino acids. Here the CDR3 DNA reads TGCGCCAGCAGCCCGGGGAGGACCTACGAGCAGTACTTC. As protein: CASSPGRTYEQYF. The whole variable domain, filled in from reference TRBV5-1 and TRBJ2-7, reads KAGVTQTPRYLIKTRGQQVTLSCSPISGHRSVSWYQQTPGQGLQFLFEYFSETQRNKGNFPGRFSGRQFSNSRSEMNVSTLELGDSALYLCASSPGRTYEQYFGPGTRLTVT.

The chain couples TRBV11-2 to TRBJ1-2; 9 bases align to TRBD1. J lost 1 base, V lost 1 base, and 4 bases had no gene match. Germline lookup yields CDR1 SGHAT and CDR2 FQNNGV. The CDR3 is 16 residues long. The CDR3 nucleotides read TGTGCCAGCAGCTTAGTGGGACAGGGAAATAACTATGGCTACACCTTC. Protein product: CASSLVGQGNNYGYTF.

This clone was recorded a few times. The chain uses TRBV7-8 and TRBJ1-3; TRBD1 matches 7 bases. Germline trimming cut 8 bases from V and 3 bases from J; bases unmatched to any gene: 4. The CDR3 totals 13 residues. Germline CDR1 is SGHVS and CDR2 is FQNEAQ. CDR3 residues: CASAGTVGNTIYF. CDR3 DNA sequence: TGTGCCAGCGCCGGGACAGTTGGAAACACCATATATTTT.

This clone was counted between two and nine times. The chain has TRBV19 and TRBJ1-6; D remains ambiguous. Trimming removed 1 base at V and 8 bases at J, with 9 bases between. This CDR3 region has 14 residues. Germline V lookup: CDR1 LNHDA, CDR2 SQIVND (reference sequence). The CDR3 DNA sequence: TGTGCCAGTAGTATAGGAGGCAGCTATTCACCCCTCCACTTT. This codes for CASSIGGSYSPLHF.

This clone showed up just a few times. J is TRBJ1-3 and V is TRBV28; maybe TRBD1 (5 bases). This CDR3 contains 15 residues. With 4 bases removed from V and 0 bases from J, the gap between germline ends came to 10 bases. Germline V gene data show CDR1 as MDHEN and CDR2 as SYDVKM. This CDR3 reads CASSSDSPSGNTIYF. The DNA of the CDR3 is TGTGCCAGCAGTTCAGACAGCCCCTCTGGAAACACCATATATTTT.

The chain joins TRBV19 to TRBJ1-1; D unclear. In germline, CDR1 is LNHDA, CDR2 SQIVND (reference sequence). This CDR3 contains 12 residues. V lost 3 bases and J 4 bases, leaving 6 bases between the germline ends. CDR3 nucleotide sequence: TGTGCCAGTAGTATCCCGGGCACTGAAGCTTTCTTT. It codes for CASSIPGTEAFF.

The sample holds a few counts of this clone. J is TRBJ1-1 and V is TRBV29-1; D ambiguous. This CDR3 contains 14 residues. Per germline, CDR1 SQVTM and CDR2 ANQGSEA. V was cut by 3 bases and J by 1 base, with 12 bases left in between. CDR3 sequence: CSVDRARKNTEAFF. CDR3 coding DNA: TGCAGCGTTGATCGAGCTAGAAAGAACACTGAAGCTTTCTTT. Full variable domain (rest looked up from reference TRBV29-1 and TRBJ1-1): SAVISQKPSRDICQRGTSLTIQCQVDSQVTMMFWYRQQPGQSLTLIATANQGSEATYESGFVIDKFPISRPNLTFSTLTVSNMSPEDSSIYLCSVDRARKNTEAFFGQGTRLTVV.

The table lists this clone with a few counts. The V call is TRBV5-4, the J call TRBJ2-2; weak D call: TRBD2 (7 bases). Germline CDR1 is SGHNT and CDR2 is YYREEE (reference sequence). This CDR3 has 15 amino acids. Trimming took off 9 bases at V and 2 bases at J, with 17 bases between the two ends. The chain's CDR3 is CATSRGAGNTGELFF. CDR3 bases: TGTGCCACATCTCGGGGGGCGGGTAACACCGGGGAGCTGTTTTTT.